Following are 17 T cell receptor beta chains from one sample sequenced in a study of OX40 agonist ivuxolimab in advanced cancers. Here immunoSEQ multiplex PCR was the method, and the copy in TCRdb shows in-frame clones only, minus some. The sample records roughly 67,000 clones, 88% being singletons. The sample was CD4+ or CD8+ T cells sorted from blood, taken in a trial of the OX40 agonist ivuxolimab. Every receptor here comes from an adult with an advanced solid tumor such as melanoma, head and neck, liver or kidney cancer.

The chain carries TRBV4-1 and TRBJ2-7; D is possibly TRBD2 (7 bases). V lost 0 bases, J lost 7 bases, and 16 bases lay in between. The CDR3 has 15 amino acids. Germline V lookup: CDR1 MGHRA, CDR2 YSYEKL. The CDR3 DNA follows: TGCGCCAGCAGCCAAGATCACGGACTAGGGGGGGAGCAGTACTTC. It translates to CASSQDHGLGGEQYF.

The chain carries TRBV28 and TRBJ1-1; no clear D gene. This CDR3 is built from 11 residues. CDR1 is MDHEN, CDR2 SYDVKM, per germline. V dropped 4 bases and J dropped 3 bases, with 3 bases sitting between them. The chain's CDR3 is CASSWYTEAFF. CDR3 in DNA: TGTGCCAGCAGTTGGTACACTGAAGCTTTCTTT.

This sequence joins TRBV5-1 and TRBJ2-1; no clear D gene. Trimming removed 4 bases at V and 0 bases at J, with 11 bases between. The CDR3 is made up of 15 amino acids. Germline CDR1 reads SGHRS; CDR2 reads YFSETQ. The CDR3 loop reads CASSQTRSSYNEQFF. The CDR3 nucleotides read TGCGCCAGCAGCCAGACCAGGAGCTCCTACAATGAGCAGTTCTTC.

This chain uses TRBV7-9 with TRBJ2-3; TRBD2 might be the D (6 bases). The CDR3 is 15 amino acids. CDR1 and CDR2 from the germline V gene are SEHNR and FQNEAQ (reference sequence). Trimming stripped 5 bases from V and 5 bases from J, with 17 bases between. The CDR3 spells CASSPQTSLGDTQYF. The CDR3 nucleotides are TGTGCCAGCAGCCCGCAGACTAGTCTCGGAGATACGCAGTATTTT. Variable domain in full (rest from reference TRBV7-9 and TRBJ2-3): DTGVSQNPRHKITKRGQNVTFRCDPISEHNRLYWYRQTLGQGPEFLTYFQNEAQLEKSRLLSDRFSAERPKGSFSTLEIQRTEQGDSAMYLCASSPQTSLGDTQYFGPGTRLTVL.

V gene TRBV7-9 combines with J gene TRBJ2-6; 12 bases match TRBD1. CDR3 length: 17 amino acids. Looked up from germline, CDR1 is SEHNR and CDR2 is FQNEAQ (reference sequence). Trimming at V came to 5 bases and at J to 4 bases, leaving 6 bases not matched to a gene. The CDR3 loop reads CASSGGQGASGANVLTF. CDR3 coding DNA: TGTGCCAGCAGCGGGGGACAGGGGGCTTCCGGGGCCAACGTCCTGACTTTC.

The chain couples TRBV4-2 to TRBJ1-4, with D perhaps matching TRBD1 (5 bases). There are 15 residues in the CDR3. Germline CDR1 and CDR2: LGHNA and YNFKEQ. V dropped 3 bases and J dropped 6 bases, with 14 bases sitting between them. The chain's CDR3 is CASSHRSLGDEKLFF. CDR3 bases: TGTGCCAGCAGCCACAGGTCTTTAGGGGATGAAAAACTGTTTTTT.

V usage is TRBV7-2 and J usage is TRBJ2-1; D remains unclear. Looked up from germline, CDR1 is SGHTA and CDR2 is FQGNSA. The CDR3 has 15 amino acids. Deletions cut 5 bases from V and 4 bases from J, with 15 bases between. Here the CDR3 DNA reads TGTGCCAGCAGCCGTCAGGAGAGACTTTACAATGAGCAGTTCTTC. This codes for CASSRQERLYNEQFF.

V usage is TRBV7-9 and J usage is TRBJ2-2, with TRBD1 matching 7 bases. J lost 2 bases, V lost 5 bases, and 2 bases had no gene match. Germline CDR1 SEHNR, CDR2 FQNEAQ (reference sequence). The CDR3 contains 14 residues. The CDR3 is CASSRQGNTGELFF. The CDR3 nucleotides read TGTGCCAGCAGCAGACAGGGTAACACCGGGGAGCTGTTTTTT.

This chain links TRBV6-1 with TRBJ2-7; D call uncertain. This CDR3 has 13 residues. V lost 4 bases and J 2 bases, leaving 9 bases between the germline ends. Looked up from germline, CDR1 is MNHNS and CDR2 is SASEGT. For the CDR3, the DNA is TGTGCCAGCAGTGGGTACATCGCCTACGAGCAGTACTTC. Translation gives CASSGYIAYEQYF.

V usage is TRBV10-2 and J usage is TRBJ1-4; no clear D. The CDR3 is 15 residues long. Trimming took off 6 bases at V and 4 bases at J, with 15 bases between the two ends. Germline V gene lookup returns CDR1 WSHSY and CDR2 SAAADI. CDR3 sequence (DNA): TGCGCCAGCAGGGGTCGGGTGGACGATAATGAAAAACTGTTTTTT. Its translation is CASRGRVDDNEKLFF.

This chain uses TRBV15 with TRBJ2-5; 12 bases fit TRBD2. The V gene end was trimmed by 0 bases and the J gene end by 5 bases; junction bases not matched to a gene: 13. The germline V gene encodes CDR1 LNHNV and CDR2 YYDKDF (reference sequence). The CDR3 runs to 19 residues. The DNA for the CDR3 is TGTGCCACCAGCAGAGATCAGTCTTTGGGACTAGCGGGTCATGAGACCCAGTACTTC. Protein sequence: CATSRDQSLGLAGHETQYF.

V usage is TRBV27 and J usage is TRBJ2-2; a possible D gene is TRBD1 (5 bases). V shed 3 bases and J shed 4 bases, with 12 bases lying between them. The germline gives CDR1 MNHEY, CDR2 SMNVEV (reference sequence). This CDR3 is built from 15 residues. The CDR3 region has the DNA TGTGCCAGCAGTTTTACAGTTCAGGGCACCGGGGAGCTGTTTTTT. Encoded protein: CASSFTVQGTGELFF.

V is TRBV5-4 and J is TRBJ2-1; either TRBD1 or TRBD2 may supply D (5 bases each). Germline V CDR1 and CDR2: SGHNT, YYREEE (reference sequence). The CDR3 consists of 14 residues. Trimming pared 4 bases from V and 9 bases from J, leaving 17 bases between. CDR3 residues: CASSPGTAAAEQFF. CDR3 nucleotides: TGTGCCAGCAGCCCCGGGACGGCCGCTGCTGAGCAGTTCTTC.

The rearrangement uses TRBV7-6 and TRBJ1-5, with no clear D. The CDR3 is 13 amino acids. Trimming removed 1 base from V and 4 bases from J, with 5 bases in between. Germline values: CDR1 SGHVS, CDR2 FNYEAQ. The CDR3 DNA reads as TGTGCCAGCAGCTTAGATGCAAATCAGCCCCAGCATTTT. It yields the protein CASSLDANQPQHF.

V usage is TRBV6-5 and J usage is TRBJ1-2, with D possibly matching TRBD1 (5 bases). CDR3 size: 15 residues. Deletions cut 0 bases from V and 2 bases from J, with 10 bases between. Germline CDR1 MNHEY, CDR2 SVGAGI. In DNA form, the CDR3 reads TGTGCCAGCAGTTACTCCGAAGGGGACAACTATGGCTACACCTTC. This gives the protein CASSYSEGDNYGYTF.

The rearrangement joins TRBV7-9 to TRBJ2-1, with no clear D. Germline CDR1 and CDR2: SEHNR and FQNEAQ (reference sequence). The length of the CDR3 is 13 residues. V lost 2 bases and J lost 7, with 9 bases in between. The CDR3 DNA is TGTGCCAGCAGCTTAAGTCAAAATAATGAGCAGTTCTTC. Translating gives CASSLSQNNEQFF.

V usage is TRBV5-4 and J usage is TRBJ1-1; the D gene is possibly TRBD1 (5 bases). CDR3 length: 14 residues. V dropped 3 bases and J dropped 3 bases, with 12 bases sitting between them. CDR1 and CDR2 (germline): SGHNT, YYREEE (reference sequence). The CDR3 nucleotides read TGTGCCAGCAGCTCCCCCGGGACTTACACTGAAGCTTTCTTT. Amino acid sequence: CASSSPGTYTEAFF.